This T cell receptor beta chain was sequenced for a study of CD8+ T cells in alopecia areata. Study-level findings and limits: Shared TCR sequences were less clear between patients than in mice, possibly partly from HLA diversity.

Extracted RNA was reverse transcribed into cDNA, the sequencing template. Only in-frame clones appear in the TCRdb table, and some are missing; sequencing was by immunoSEQ multiplex PCR. Among some 150,000 clones listed, less than 65% were seen once. The CDR3 sequence is 15 residues long. Germline assignment: CDR1 SNHLY and CDR2 FYNNEI. Trimming stripped 6 bases from V and 3 bases from J, with 14 bases between. Sorting of PBMCs yielded the CD4+ and CD8+ T cells. A word on this clone: What it binds is not known.

The sample comprised CD8+ T cells sorted from blood. This receptor was taken from a human donor in good health. The V gene is TRBV2, the J gene TRBJ2-2; D remains unclear. The CDR3 protein is CASSPTLLYTGELFF. The CDR3 coding sequence is TGTGCCAGCAGCCCTACACTCCTCTACACCGGGGAGCTGTTTTTT.